The present entry profiles one T cell receptor beta chain with its context. The sample is drawn from a study of blood T cell repertoires in COVID-19. Libraries were prepared by immunoSEQ multiplex PCR; TCRdb keeps only in-frame clonotypes and omits some of them. The table shows about 230,000 clones, with roughly nine tenths occurring only once. This clonotype was sampled from a woman under 30 who had recovered from COVID-19. The sample taken for sequencing was peripheral blood.

DNA for the CDR3: TGTGCCAGCAGCTACGGCGGCAGGGGAGAAGACGGCTACACCTTC. It yields the protein CASSYGGRGEDGYTF. The chain employs TRBV7-3 and TRBJ1-2, with a possible D match to TRBD1 (6 bases). Germline-derived CDR1 and CDR2 are SGHTA and FQGTGA. The CDR3 sequence is 15 residues long. The V gene lost 4 bases and the J gene lost 8 bases, with 20 bases spanning the gap.